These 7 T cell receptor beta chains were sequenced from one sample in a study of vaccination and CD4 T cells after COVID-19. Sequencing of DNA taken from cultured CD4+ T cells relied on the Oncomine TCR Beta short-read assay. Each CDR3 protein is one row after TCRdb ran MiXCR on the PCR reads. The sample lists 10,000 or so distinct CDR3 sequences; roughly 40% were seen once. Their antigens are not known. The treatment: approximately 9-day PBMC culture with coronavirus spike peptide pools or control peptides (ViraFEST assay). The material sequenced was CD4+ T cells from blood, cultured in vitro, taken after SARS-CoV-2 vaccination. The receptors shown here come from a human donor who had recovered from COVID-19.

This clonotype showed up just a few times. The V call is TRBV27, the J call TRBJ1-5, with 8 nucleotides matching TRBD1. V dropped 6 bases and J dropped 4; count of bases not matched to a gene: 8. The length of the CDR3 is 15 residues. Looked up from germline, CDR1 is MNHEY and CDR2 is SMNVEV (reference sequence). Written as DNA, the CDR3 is TGTGCCAGCAGCTCAGGACAGGGAGGAAATCAGCCCCAGCATTTT. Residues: CASSSGQGGNQPQHF.

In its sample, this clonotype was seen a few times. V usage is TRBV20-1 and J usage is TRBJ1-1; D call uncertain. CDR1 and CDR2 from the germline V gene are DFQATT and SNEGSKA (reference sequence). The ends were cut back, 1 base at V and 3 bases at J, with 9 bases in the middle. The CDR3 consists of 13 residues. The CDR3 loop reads CSARAAVYTEAFF. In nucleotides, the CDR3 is TGCAGTGCTAGAGCAGCGGTCTACACTGAAGCTTTCTTT.

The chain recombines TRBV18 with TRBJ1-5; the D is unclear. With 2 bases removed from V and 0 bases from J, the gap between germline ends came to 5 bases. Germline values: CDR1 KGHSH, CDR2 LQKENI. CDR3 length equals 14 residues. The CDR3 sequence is CASSPADSNQPQHF. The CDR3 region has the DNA TGTGCCAGCTCACCAGCGGATAGCAATCAGCCCCAGCATTTT.

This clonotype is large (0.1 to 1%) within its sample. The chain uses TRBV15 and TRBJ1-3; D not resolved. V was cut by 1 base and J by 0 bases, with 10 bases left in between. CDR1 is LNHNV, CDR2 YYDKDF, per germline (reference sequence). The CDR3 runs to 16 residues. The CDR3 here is CATSRAGGDSGNTIYF. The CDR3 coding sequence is TGTGCCACCAGCAGAGCTGGCGGCGACTCTGGAAACACCATATATTTT.

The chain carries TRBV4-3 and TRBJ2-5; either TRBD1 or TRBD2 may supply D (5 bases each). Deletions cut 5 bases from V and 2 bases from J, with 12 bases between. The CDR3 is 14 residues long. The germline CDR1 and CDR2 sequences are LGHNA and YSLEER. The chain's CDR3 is CASSVRGRQETQYF. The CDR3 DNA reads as TGCGCCAGCAGCGTTCGGGGCAGACAAGAGACCCAGTACTTC.

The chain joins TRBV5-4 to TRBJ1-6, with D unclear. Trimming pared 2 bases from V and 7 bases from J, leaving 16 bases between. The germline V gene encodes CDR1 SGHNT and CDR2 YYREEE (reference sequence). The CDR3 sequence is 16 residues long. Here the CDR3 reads CASSFGVTNPNSPLHF. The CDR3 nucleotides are TGTGCCAGCAGCTTTGGGGTGACCAACCCAAATTCACCCCTCCACTTT.

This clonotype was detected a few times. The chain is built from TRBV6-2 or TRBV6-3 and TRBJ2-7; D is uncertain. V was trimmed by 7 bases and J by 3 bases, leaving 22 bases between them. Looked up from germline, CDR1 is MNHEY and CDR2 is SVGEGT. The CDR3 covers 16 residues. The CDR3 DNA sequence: TGTGCCAGCACTTCTTCTGGGTGGGGTCTAAACTACGAGCAGTACTTC. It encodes CASTSSGWGLNYEQYF.